This T cell receptor beta chain was recovered during a study of post-analysis software for immune sequencing data. V was shortened by 0 bases and J by 4 bases, with 16 bases between the two germline ends. The CDR3 consists of 16 residues. The V gene's germline CDR1 is SGHTA and CDR2 FQGNSA. Every TCR beta cDNA library bore unique molecular identifiers. TCRdb reprocessed the PCR reads with MiXCR, giving one entry per CDR3 protein. The profile shows 150,000 to 200,000 distinct CDR3 sequences, around 36% of them singletons. The study's findings and limits: Controls' normalized Chao1 diversity significantly exceeded that of multiple sclerosis patients. A handful of TRBV segments were significantly more frequent in patients than in controls. TRBV5-6, TRBV5-1 and TRBV20-1 were among these segments.

Only a few counts were recorded for this clonotype. Its antigen is not known. Sequenced here: blood, sampled after autologous hematopoietic stem cell transplantation. V and J are TRBV7-2 and TRBJ2-7, with no clear D. The sequence came from a girl between 10 and 17 years old with multiple sclerosis. CDR3 in DNA: TGTGCCAGCAGCTTAGCGCCAATGGGGTCCCCATACGAGCAGTACTTC. Its translation: CASSLAPMGSPYEQYF.